These 28 T cell receptor beta chains were all obtained from the same sample, sequenced in a study of OX40 agonist ivuxolimab in advanced cancers. The assay was immunoSEQ multiplex PCR, and TCRdb's table has in-frame clones only and misses some. Here the sample spans about 150,000 clones, roughly 92% being singletons. Sequences were derived from CD4+ or CD8+ T cells sorted from blood, sampled in a trial of the OX40 agonist ivuxolimab. Receptors originate from an adult with an advanced solid tumor such as melanoma, head and neck, liver or kidney cancer.

This chain joins TRBV28 and TRBJ2-7, with D unresolved. Germline CDR1 reads MDHEN; CDR2 reads SYDVKM. This CDR3 is built from 13 residues. V dropped 4 bases and J dropped 6 bases, with 13 bases sitting between them. The DNA of the CDR3 is TGTGCCAGCAGTTCAATGGTTGATCGCGAGCAGTACTTC. Its protein is CASSSMVDREQYF.

V and J are TRBV7-2 and TRBJ1-2; D not certain. V gave up 1 base and J gave up 7 bases, with 4 bases separating them. The CDR3 spans 11 residues. Germline CDR1 SGHTA, CDR2 FQGNSA. The CDR3, as DNA: TGTGCCAGCAGCTTAGGTTCTGGCTACACCTTC. The encoded protein is CASSLGSGYTF.

The chain recombines TRBV6-6 with TRBJ1-3; a possible D gene is TRBD1 (5 bases). Trimming shortened V by 7 bases and J by 2 bases, and 12 bases separated the two germline ends. There are 14 residues in the CDR3. Germline CDR1 is MNHNY and CDR2 is SVGAGI (reference sequence). The CDR3 loop is CASNMQGAGNTIYF. The CDR3 bases are TGTGCCAGCAACATGCAGGGTGCTGGAAACACCATATATTTT.

The chain joins TRBV5-1 to TRBJ2-5; the D gene could be TRBD1 or TRBD2 (6 bases each). Germline CDR1 reads SGHRS; CDR2 reads YFSETQ. CDR3 length: 15 residues. The V gene lost 0 bases and the J gene lost 2 bases, with 11 bases spanning the gap. For the CDR3, the DNA is TGCGCCAGCAGCTTGGGGGGGGCGCGACAAGAGACCCAGTACTTC. Protein: CASSLGGARQETQYF.

The rearrangement uses TRBV6-1 and TRBJ1-4; D is ambiguous. The length of the CDR3 is 14 residues. V shed 4 bases and J shed 5 bases, with 11 bases lying between them. Germline V gene lookup returns CDR1 MNHNS and CDR2 SASEGT. The CDR3 sequence: CASSGTAGNEKLFF. The CDR3 nucleotides read TGTGCCAGCAGTGGGACCGCAGGAAATGAAAAACTGTTTTTT.

J is TRBJ2-1 and V is TRBV4-3; D might be TRBD1 (5 bases). V lost 1 base to trimming and J lost 7 bases, with 11 bases between them. CDR3 length: 14 amino acids. The germline CDR1 and CDR2 sequences are LGHNA and YSLEER. This chain's CDR3 is CASSQGAGWNEQFF. CDR3 coding DNA: TGCGCCAGCAGCCAAGGGGCAGGGTGGAATGAGCAGTTCTTC.

The V gene is TRBV4-1, the J gene TRBJ2-1; 8 nucleotides align to TRBD2. With V trimmed by 6 bases and J by 2 bases, 9 bases remained unmatched. The CDR3 spans 16 residues. The germline V gene has CDR1 MGHRA and CDR2 YSYEKL. The CDR3: CASRAPSGSPYNEQFF. The CDR3 nucleotides are TGCGCCAGCAGGGCCCCCAGCGGGAGTCCCTACAATGAGCAGTTCTTC.

V is TRBV5-6 and J is TRBJ2-5, with a possible D match to TRBD2 (5 bases). Germline CDR1 SGHDT, CDR2 YYEEEE. This CDR3 has 14 residues. V lost 7 bases, J lost 7 bases, and 20 bases lay in between. CDR3 sequence reads: CASFREPTPGTQYF. The CDR3 DNA sequence: TGTGCCAGCTTCCGGGAACCTACGCCAGGGACCCAGTACTTC. The variable domain in full, completed from reference TRBV5-6 and TRBJ2-5, reads DAGVTQSPTHLIKTRGQQVTLRCSPKSGHDTVSWYQQALGQGPQFIFQYYEEEERQRGNFPDRFSGHQFPNYSSELNVNALLLGDSALYLCASFREPTPGTQYFGPGTRLLVL.

In this sample, this clone turned up once. At one end the junction does not follow the germline gene, possibly because of a read error. In DNA form, the CDR3 reads TGTGCCATCAGTAAGTCCCCCTCTATCTTC. Its protein is CAISKSPSIF. The chain employs TRBV10-3 and TRBJ1-2; D gene ambiguous. Germline CDR1 reads ENHRY; CDR2 reads SYGVKD. There are 10 residues in the CDR3.

The chain links TRBV7-2 to TRBJ1-2; no reliable D call. V lost 4 bases, J lost 5 bases, and 14 bases lay in between. Germline V gives CDR1 SGHTA, CDR2 FQGNSA. This CDR3 is 14 amino acids long. The DNA of the CDR3 is TGTGCCAGCAGCTGGGTAGAGGGTGGGTATGGCTACACCTTC. Its translation is CASSWVEGGYGYTF.

The CDR3 loop reads CATSRDIAGDLNSNQPQHF. DNA of the CDR3: TGTGCCACCAGCAGAGATATAGCTGGGGATCTTAATAGCAATCAGCCCCAGCATTTT. This chain uses TRBV15 with TRBJ1-5; no reliable D call. The CDR3 covers 19 residues. V was clipped by 0 bases and J by 0 bases, with 18 bases between them. Germline V CDR1 and CDR2: LNHNV, YYDKDF (reference sequence).

V gene TRBV5-1 combines with J gene TRBJ2-1; 8 nucleotides align to TRBD2. The V and J ends lost 4 bases and 1 base, in that order; junction bases with no gene match: 4. There are 15 residues in the CDR3. CDR1 is SGHRS and CDR2 is YFSETQ in the germline V gene. The CDR3 region is CASSLTSVSYNEQFF. The DNA for the CDR3 is TGCGCCAGCAGCCTGACTAGCGTTTCCTACAATGAGCAGTTCTTC. The whole variable domain, filled in from reference TRBV5-1 and TRBJ2-1, reads KAGVTQTPRYLIKTRGQQVTLSCSPISGHRSVSWYQQTPGQGLQFLFEYFSETQRNKGNFPGRFSGRQFSNSRSEMNVSTLELGDSALYLCASSLTSVSYNEQFFGPGTRLTVL.

The chain is built from TRBV18 and TRBJ2-6; weak D call: TRBD1 (6 bases). Germline values: CDR1 KGHSH, CDR2 LQKENI. The V gene lost 3 bases and the J gene lost 4 bases, with 13 bases spanning the gap. The CDR3 sequence is 16 residues long. CDR3 amino acids: CASSPRQAAGANVLTF. The CDR3 nucleotides read TGTGCCAGCTCACCCAGACAGGCGGCAGGGGCCAACGTCCTGACTTTC.

V usage is TRBV18 and J usage is TRBJ1-2; 8 nucleotides agree with TRBD1. V shed 3 bases, J shed 6 bases, and the junction held 3 bases outside the gene matches. CDR1 and CDR2 (germline): KGHSH, LQKENI. This CDR3 region has 13 residues. The CDR3 is CASSPDRDHGYTF. In nucleotides, the CDR3 is TGTGCCAGCTCACCGGACAGGGATCATGGCTACACCTTC.

This sequence joins TRBV6-5 and TRBJ1-6, with 8 positions matching TRBD1. Trimming cost V 9 bases and J 8 bases; bases outside gene matches: 6. Looked up from germline, CDR1 is MNHEY and CDR2 is SVGAGI. The CDR3 covers 13 residues. CDR3 loop: CASRQGTYSPLHF. In DNA, the CDR3 is TGTGCCAGTCGACAGGGGACTTATTCACCCCTCCACTTT.

About this clone itself: The sample contains more than one DNA sequence encoding this CDR3. The chain couples TRBV5-1 to TRBJ2-5; D gene unclear. The V gene's germline CDR1 is SGHRS and CDR2 YFSETQ. The CDR3 loop spans 12 amino acids. Trimming took off 5 bases at V and 1 base at J, with 6 bases between the two ends. CDR3 in DNA: TGCGCCAGCAGTCCTGGCCAAGAGACCCAGTACTTC. As protein: CASSPGQETQYF.

The chain employs TRBV7-3 and TRBJ1-5; tentatively, D is TRBD1 (5 bases). Per the germline V gene, CDR1 is SGHTA and CDR2 is FQGTGA. V gave up 0 bases and J gave up 4 bases, with 7 bases separating them. This CDR3 spans 14 amino acids. In DNA, the CDR3 is TGTGCCAGCAGCTTAACGGGACCTAATCAGCCCCAGCATTTT. This sequence encodes CASSLTGPNQPQHF.

V usage is TRBV5-1 and J usage is TRBJ2-7, with TRBD1 matching over 10 bases. CDR3 length: 15 residues. V was pared by 4 bases and J by 1 base, with 5 bases of the junction left unmatched. From germline, CDR1 is SGHRS and CDR2 YFSETQ. The CDR3 reads CASSPRQGASYEQYF. CDR3 coding DNA: TGCGCCAGCAGCCCCCGACAGGGGGCGTCCTACGAGCAGTACTTC.

This clone was seen only once. The J gene is TRBJ2-5, the V gene TRBV5-1; TRBD2 agrees at 7 bases. V lost 6 bases, J lost 5 bases, and 16 bases stayed unmatched. The CDR3 is 16 residues long. CDR1 SGHRS and CDR2 YFSETQ come from the germline V gene. The DNA of the CDR3 is TGCGCCAGCAATAGTAAGGGAGCGGGATGGCGGGAGACCCAGTACTTC. Translated: CASNSKGAGWRETQYF.

The rearrangement links TRBV4-1 to TRBJ2-1, with D possibly TRBD2 on 6 matching bases. The germline V gene encodes CDR1 MGHRA and CDR2 YSYEKL. This CDR3 is 15 amino acids long. V was shortened by 2 bases and J by 3 bases, with 11 bases between the two germline ends. Written as DNA, the CDR3 is TGCGCCAGCAGCCAACGCGGCGGGATCTACAATGAGCAGTTCTTC. Translating gives CASSQRGGIYNEQFF.

The chain has TRBV5-4 and TRBJ1-2; D is possibly TRBD1 (5 bases). The CDR3 extends over 14 amino acids. Per germline, CDR1 SGHNT and CDR2 YYREEE (reference sequence). The V and J ends lost 4 bases and 5 bases respectively, with 15 bases between them. As DNA, the CDR3 is TGTGCCAGCAGCACCCGCGGGGCTTCTTATGGCTACACCTTC. Residues: CASSTRGASYGYTF.

The chain carries TRBV7-9 and TRBJ1-1; possibly TRBD1 for D (6 bases). Trimming removed 5 bases at V and 0 bases at J, with 16 bases between. Looked up from germline, CDR1 is SEHNR and CDR2 is FQNEAQ (reference sequence). The CDR3 has 16 residues. CDR3 DNA: TGTGCCAGCAGCCGTAGGGGGGGGAACATGAACACTGAAGCTTTCTTT. It codes for CASSRRGGNMNTEAFF.

The gene calls are TRBV6-6 and TRBJ1-4, with 7 bases fitting TRBD1. The V and J ends lost 6 bases and 8 bases, in that order; junction bases with no gene match: 12. From germline, CDR1 is MNHNY and CDR2 SVGAGI (reference sequence). The CDR3 is 15 residues long. CDR3 amino acids: CASRGPQGIGEKLFF. CDR3 coding DNA: TGTGCCAGCAGGGGTCCACAGGGGATAGGGGAAAAACTGTTTTTT.

The rearrangement joins TRBV10-3 to TRBJ2-6; D is possibly TRBD1 (6 bases). CDR1 and CDR2 (germline): ENHRY, SYGVKD. Between the trimmed V and J ends, which lost 6 bases and 3 bases, there was a span of 15 bases. CDR3 length: 16 residues. In DNA form, the CDR3 reads TGTGCCATCAGCACAGGGAAAACGGGTGGGGCCAACGTCCTGACTTTC. This encodes CAISTGKTGGANVLTF.

The chain's CDR3 is CASGLVINRMPEKNYGYTF. DNA for the CDR3: TGTGCTAGTGGTTTGGTAATAAACAGGATGCCTGAGAAAAACTATGGCTACACCTTC. The V gene is TRBV12-5, the J gene TRBJ1-2; possibly TRBD1 for D (5 bases). The germline V gene has CDR1 LGHNT and CDR2 FRNRAP. Trimming pared 0 bases from V and 2 bases from J, leaving 22 bases between. This CDR3 has 19 amino acids.

This clone was detected once. The gene calls are TRBV18 and TRBJ1-3; a weak D match, TRBD1 (5 bases). Germline CDR1 is KGHSH and CDR2 is LQKENI. The CDR3 sequence is 16 residues long. With 0 bases removed from V and 0 bases from J, the gap between germline ends came to 9 bases. The CDR3 nucleotides read TGTGCCAGCTCACCACCCGGGGCCCTCTCTGGAAACACCATATATTTT. As protein: CASSPPGALSGNTIYF.

The chain carries TRBV6-5 and TRBJ1-4; possibly TRBD1 for D (5 bases). CDR1 MNHEY and CDR2 SVGAGI come from the germline V gene. The CDR3 loop spans 14 amino acids. V lost 6 bases, J lost 2 bases, and 10 bases lay in between. The CDR3 loop reads CASRGGGTNEKLFF. As DNA, the CDR3 is TGTGCCAGCAGGGGGGGAGGCACTAATGAAAAACTGTTTTTT.

The chain links TRBV7-2 to TRBJ1-2; 9 bases match TRBD1. CDR1 is SGHTA and CDR2 is FQGNSA in the germline V gene. The CDR3 consists of 15 residues. J lost 4 bases, V lost 5 bases, and 8 bases had no gene match. DNA of the CDR3: TGTGCCAGCAGCACGGGACAGGGTCGTGGCTATGGCTACACCTTC. Its translation is CASSTGQGRGYGYTF.